Below, 5 T cell receptor beta chains from the same sample are listed, as sequenced in a study of T-cell reconstitution after alpha-beta-depleted transplantation in children. Unique molecular identifiers tagged the TCRbeta library. TCRdb called the PCR reads again in MiXCR, with one record for every CDR3 protein. The data show about 250,000 distinct CDR3 sequences, with around 25% seen just once and about 5% held by the top ten. Specimen: PBMCs, mostly from graft donor cells, collected 360 days after TCRalphabeta/CD19-depleted stem cell transplant. All receptors come from a female patient under 10 years old who had a stem cell transplant for congenital amegakaryocytic thrombocytopenia, so the T cells may come from the graft donor.

A few counts support this clonotype. The genes are TRBV27 and TRBJ2-3; possible D gene TRBD1, 6 bases. From germline, CDR1 is MNHEY and CDR2 SMNVEV (reference sequence). There are 15 residues in the CDR3. Trimming cost V 3 bases and J 2 bases, with 12 bases left between them. CDR3 DNA sequence: TGTGCCAGCAGTTTTAGGGACACGATCACAGATACGCAGTATTTT. It codes for CASSFRDTITDTQYF.

The chain is built from TRBV9 and TRBJ2-6; weak D call: TRBD2 (5 bases). This CDR3 has 15 residues. Germline CDR1 is SGDLS and CDR2 is YYNGEE. V gave up 0 bases and J gave up 4 bases, with 8 bases separating them. The CDR3 sequence is CASSVVGNGANVLTF. CDR3 in DNA: TGTGCCAGCAGCGTAGTCGGGAACGGGGCCAACGTCCTGACTTTC.

The J gene is TRBJ2-1, the V gene TRBV28; D ambiguous. Germline assignment: CDR1 MDHEN and CDR2 SYDVKM. Trimming left V 2 bases short and J 0 bases short, with 8 bases between. The CDR3 sequence is 15 residues long. The CDR3, as DNA: TGTGCCAGCAGTTTACAAGTTAGCTCCTACAATGAGCAGTTCTTC. Residues: CASSLQVSSYNEQFF. Full variable domain (remainder filled in from reference TRBV28 and TRBJ2-1): DVKVTQSSRYLVKRTGEKVFLECVQDMDHENMFWYRQDPGLGLRLIYFSYDVKMKEKGDIPEGYSVSREKKERFSLILESASTNQTSMYLCASSLQVSSYNEQFFGPGTRLTVL.

This clonotype has more than one count but fewer than ten. The chain uses TRBV10-3 and TRBJ2-5; 14 bases are a match to TRBD2. The germline V gene has CDR1 ENHRY and CDR2 SYGVKD. V was clipped by 0 bases and J by 2 bases; unmatched bases: 11. CDR3 length: 20 amino acids. The CDR3 DNA follows: TGTGCCATCAGTGAGTCCCCGACTAGCGGGAGGGCCCTCAATCAAGAGACCCAGTACTTC. It translates to CAISESPTSGRALNQETQYF.

This clonotype has at least ten counts. The chain links TRBV12-3 or TRBV12-4 to TRBJ1-2; D is unresolved. Trimming pared 1 base from V and 4 bases from J, leaving 7 bases between. The CDR3 sequence is 13 residues long. CDR3 amino acids: CASSLDSGYGYTF. CDR3 in DNA: TGTGCCAGCAGTTTAGACAGCGGCTATGGCTACACCTTC.